Below, 3 T cell receptor beta chains from the same sample are listed, as sequenced in a study of response to subunit inactivated influenza vaccine. Each CDR3 protein is one row after TCRdb ran MiXCR on the RT-PCR reads. The sample consists of about 570,000 distinct CDR3 sequences, over 9% of them appearing once. The same sample was also studied in work on T cells expressing NK-cell markers. Per that study: 5'RACE template switching with UMIs generated TCR beta cDNA.

The sample here was PBMCs from blood, taken on the day of vaccination. The source of these receptors is a man between 45 and 60 years old who received an inactivated influenza vaccine.

This clonotype turned up a few times. V usage is TRBV6-5 and J usage is TRBJ2-7; 7 positions match TRBD2. The CDR3 runs 16 residues. V gave up 2 bases and J gave up 6 bases; unmatched junction bases: 13. The germline gives CDR1 MNHEY, CDR2 SVGAGI. CDR3 amino acids: CASSYGRSGWAPEQYF. The CDR3 nucleotides are TGTGCCAGCAGTTACGGGCGTAGCGGGTGGGCCCCCGAGCAGTACTTC.

This clonotype was detected a few times. The chain couples TRBV27 to TRBJ2-1; TRBD1 or TRBD2 may be the D gene (5 bases each). The CDR3 totals 13 residues. Trimming removed 4 bases at V and 7 bases at J, with 11 bases between. From germline, CDR1 is MNHEY and CDR2 SMNVEV (reference sequence). This CDR3 is CASSWGRRNEQFF. The CDR3 bases are TGTGCCAGCAGTTGGGGACGGCGGAATGAGCAGTTCTTC.

This clonotype was seen a few times. The V gene is TRBV15, the J gene TRBJ2-2; weak D call: TRBD2 (6 bases). The CDR3 consists of 13 residues. Germline lookup yields CDR1 LNHNV and CDR2 YYDKDF (reference sequence). V lost 1 base and J lost 7, with 7 bases in between. CDR3 coding DNA: TGTGCCACCAGCAGAGTGCGGGGCGGGGAGCTGTTTTTT. Protein: CATSRVRGGELFF.